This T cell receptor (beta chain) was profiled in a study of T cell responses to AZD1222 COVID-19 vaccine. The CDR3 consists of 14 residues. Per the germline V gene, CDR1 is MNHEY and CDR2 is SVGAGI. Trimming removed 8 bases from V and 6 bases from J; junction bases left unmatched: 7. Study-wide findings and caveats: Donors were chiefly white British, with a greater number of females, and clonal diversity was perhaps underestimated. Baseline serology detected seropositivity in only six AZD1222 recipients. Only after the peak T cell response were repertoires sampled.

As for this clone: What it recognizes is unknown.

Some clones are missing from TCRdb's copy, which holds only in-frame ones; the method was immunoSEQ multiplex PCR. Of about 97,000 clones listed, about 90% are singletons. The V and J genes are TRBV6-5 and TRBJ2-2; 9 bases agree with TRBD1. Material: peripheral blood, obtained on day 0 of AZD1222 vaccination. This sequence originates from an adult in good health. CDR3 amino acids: CASLRDRAAGELFF. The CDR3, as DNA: TGTGCCAGCCTCCGGGACAGGGCGGCCGGGGAGCTGTTTTTT.